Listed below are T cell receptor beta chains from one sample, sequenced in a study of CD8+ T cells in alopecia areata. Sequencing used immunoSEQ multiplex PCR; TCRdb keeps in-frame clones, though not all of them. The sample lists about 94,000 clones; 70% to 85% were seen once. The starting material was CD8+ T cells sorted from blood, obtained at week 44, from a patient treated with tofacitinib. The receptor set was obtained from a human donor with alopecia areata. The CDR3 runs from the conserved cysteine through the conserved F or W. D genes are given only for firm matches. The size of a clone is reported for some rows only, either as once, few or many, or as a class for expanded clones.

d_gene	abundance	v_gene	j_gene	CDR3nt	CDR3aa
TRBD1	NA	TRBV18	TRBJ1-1	TGTGCCAGCTCACCATCAGGCGGAAGGGCCCAGGGGGTTCCTTCTATGAACACTGAAGCTTTCTTT	CASSPSGGRAQGVPSMNTEAFF
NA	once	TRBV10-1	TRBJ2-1	TGCGCCAGCAGTGAGTCGGGGGTGATGAATGAGCAGTTCTTC	CASSESGVMNEQFF
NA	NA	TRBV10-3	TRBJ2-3	TGTGCCATCAGTCCCCTCTCTAGCACAGATACGCAGTATTTT	CAISPLSSTDTQYF
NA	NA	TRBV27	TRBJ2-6	TGTGCCAGCAGTTTATCGGGTGAATTCTCTGGGGCCAACGTCCTGACTTTC	CASSLSGEFSGANVLTF
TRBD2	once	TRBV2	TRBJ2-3	TGTGCCAGCAGTGAAGGATGGTCTAGCGGGGGGGCGATGGATACGCAGTATTTT	CASSEGWSSGGAMDTQYF
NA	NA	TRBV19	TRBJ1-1	TGTGCCAGTAGTACTACGTCCGGGACTGAAGCTTTCTTT	CASSTTSGTEAFF
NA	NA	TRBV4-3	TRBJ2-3	TGCGCCAGCAGCCCCGGGGTTACTAGCACAGATACGCAGTATTTT	CASSPGVTSTDTQYF
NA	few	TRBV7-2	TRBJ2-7	TGTGCCAGCGCTACGACGTCCGGCTACGAGCAGTACTTC	CASATTSGYEQYF
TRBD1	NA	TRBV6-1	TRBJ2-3	TGTGCCAGCAGTGGGGACAGGAGTTACACAGATACGCAGTATTTT	CASSGDRSYTDTQYF
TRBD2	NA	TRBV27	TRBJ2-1	TGTGCCAGCAGTTTAGGCGGGGGGGCCGCTTCATACAATGAGCAGTTCTTC	CASSLGGGAASYNEQFF
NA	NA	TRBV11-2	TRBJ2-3	TGTGCCAGCAGCTTATACCCCCTCGGTTACGCGGGAGATACGCAGTATTTT	CASSLYPLGYAGDTQYF
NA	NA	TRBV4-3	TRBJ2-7	TGCGCCAGCAGCCAAGGTGGTGAAACTCACGAGCAGTACTTC	CASSQGGETHEQYF
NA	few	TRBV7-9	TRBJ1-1	TGTGCCAGCAGCCCAGGGATGAACACTGAAGCTTTCTTT	CASSPGMNTEAFF
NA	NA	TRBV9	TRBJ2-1	TGTGCCAGCAGCGTAGGAATAGAGAGCTACAATGAGCAGTTCTTC	CASSVGIESYNEQFF
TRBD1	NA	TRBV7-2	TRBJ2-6	TGTGCCAGCAGCGGCGCCGACAGGGGGCGGATACGGGCCAACGTCCTGACTTTC	CASSGADRGRIRANVLTF
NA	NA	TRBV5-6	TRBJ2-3	TGTGCCAGCAGCTTCGGAACAGATACGCAGTATTTT	CASSFGTDTQYF
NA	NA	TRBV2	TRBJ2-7	TGTGCCAGCAGTGACAGGGGACGGGTTGACGAGCAGTACTTC	CASSDRGRVDEQYF
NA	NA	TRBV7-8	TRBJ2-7	TGTGCCAGCAGCTCCAGGACGAACTACGAGCAGTACTTC	CASSSRTNYEQYF
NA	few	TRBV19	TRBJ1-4	TGTGCCAGTGGCAGGCCTGCGGAAAAACTGTTTTTT	CASGRPAEKLFF
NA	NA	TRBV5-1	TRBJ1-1	TGCGCCAGCAGCTTTTCGGGTGCGGGGCGTAGCACTGAAGCTTTCTTT	CASSFSGAGRSTEAFF
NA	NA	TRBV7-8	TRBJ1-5	TGTGCCAGCAGCCAGAGCGAGACACCCAACACTGGTCAGCCCCAGCATTTT	CASSQSETPNTGQPQHF
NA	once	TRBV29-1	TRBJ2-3	TGCAGCGTTGATACAAACACAGATACGCAGTATTTT	CSVDTNTDTQYF
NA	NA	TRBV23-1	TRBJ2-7	TGCGCCAGCAGTCAATCGCCGACGGAGGGAACTGGGGACGAGCAGTACTTC	CASSQSPTEGTGDEQYF
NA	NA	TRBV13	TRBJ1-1	TGTGCCAGCAGCAGGAACACTGAAGCTTTCTTT	CASSRNTEAFF
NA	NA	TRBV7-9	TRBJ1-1	TGTGCCAGCAGCTTAGCGGGGGCCGCAGCTTTCTTT	CASSLAGAAAFF